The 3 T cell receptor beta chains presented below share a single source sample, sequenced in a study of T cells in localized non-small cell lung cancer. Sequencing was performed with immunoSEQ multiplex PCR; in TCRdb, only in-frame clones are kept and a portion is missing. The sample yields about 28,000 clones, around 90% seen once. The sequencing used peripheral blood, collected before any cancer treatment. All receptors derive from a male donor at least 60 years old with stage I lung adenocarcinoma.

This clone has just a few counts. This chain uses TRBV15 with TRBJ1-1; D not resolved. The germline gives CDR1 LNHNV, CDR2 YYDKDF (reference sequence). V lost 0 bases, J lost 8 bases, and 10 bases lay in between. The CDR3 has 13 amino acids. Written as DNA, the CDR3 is TGTGCCACCAGCAGAGATAGAAAGTTCGAAGCTTTCTTT. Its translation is CATSRDRKFEAFF. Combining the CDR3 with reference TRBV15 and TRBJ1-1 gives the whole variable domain DAMVIQNPRYQVTQFGKPVTLSCSQTLNHNVMYWYQQKSSQAPKLLFHYYDKDFNNEADTPDNFQSRRPNTSFCFLDIRSPGLGDTAMYLCATSRDRKFEAFFGQGTRLTVV.

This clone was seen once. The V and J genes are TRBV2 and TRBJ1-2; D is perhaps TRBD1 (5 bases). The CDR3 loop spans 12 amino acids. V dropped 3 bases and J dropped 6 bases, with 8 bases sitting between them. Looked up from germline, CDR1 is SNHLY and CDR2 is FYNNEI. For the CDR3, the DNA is TGTGCCAGCAGTGAGACCAGGGATGGCTACACCTTC. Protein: CASSETRDGYTF.

The CDR3 DNA follows: TGCGCCAGCAGACCCGGAGGAGGGGATGAAAAACTGTTTTTT. It yields the protein CASRPGGGDEKLFF. This chain connects TRBV5-1 to TRBJ1-4, with D maybe TRBD1 (5 bases). The CDR3 sequence is 14 residues long. The V and J ends lost 5 bases and 6 bases respectively, with 14 bases between them. Germline assignment: CDR1 SGHRS and CDR2 YFSETQ.